These 20 T cell receptor beta chains came from one sample sequenced in a study of blood T cell repertoires in COVID-19. Sequencing used immunoSEQ multiplex PCR; TCRdb keeps in-frame clones, though not all of them. The sample lists about 140,000 clones; roughly nine tenths were seen once. The sequencing sample was made of peripheral blood. All receptors come from a human donor with COVID-19, enrolled during active disease. The donor label of this sample is uncertain.

This clone was seen a single time. The same CDR3 also results from other DNA sequences found in this sample. This chain uses TRBV6-1 with TRBJ1-1, with D possibly being TRBD1 (5 bases). CDR3 size: 13 residues. Trimming pared 3 bases from V and 3 bases from J, leaving 8 bases between. Germline V lookup: CDR1 MNHNS, CDR2 SASEGT. CDR3 DNA: TGTGCCAGCAGTGAGGGGCGGTACACTGAAGCTTTCTTT. Translated: CASSEGRYTEAFF.

V usage is TRBV7-3 and J usage is TRBJ2-1; D may be TRBD2 (6 bases). Germline lookup yields CDR1 SGHTA and CDR2 FQGTGA. V lost 5 bases and J lost 11, with 16 bases in between. This CDR3 has 13 amino acids. CDR3 sequence: CASSLRDSEKQFF. The CDR3 DNA is TGTGCCAGCAGCCTTCGGGACTCCGAGAAGCAGTTCTTC.

This clone was counted between two and nine times. The chain joins TRBV19 to TRBJ2-5; 9 bases fit TRBD1. This CDR3 is 15 amino acids long. Germline CDR1 LNHDA, CDR2 SQIVND (reference sequence). J was trimmed by 4 bases and V by 4 bases; bases with no gene match: 7. The CDR3: CASSTTGGAGETQYF. CDR3 DNA: TGTGCCAGTAGTACAACAGGGGGCGCGGGAGAGACCCAGTACTTC.

This clone was recorded only once. CDR3 protein: CASSPGFTNEKLFF. In DNA, the CDR3 is TGTGCCAGCAGCCCAGGGTTTACTAATGAAAAACTGTTTTTT. The J gene is TRBJ1-4, the V gene TRBV11-2, with D possibly being TRBD1 (5 bases). Germline CDR1 SGHAT, CDR2 FQNNGV. The CDR3 has 14 residues. The ends were cut back, 5 bases at V and 2 bases at J, with 9 bases in the middle.

This chain uses TRBV18 with TRBJ1-5; TRBD1 matches 10 bases. Trimming removed 4 bases from V and 5 bases from J; junction bases left unmatched: 5. This CDR3 spans 15 amino acids. Germline V gene lookup returns CDR1 KGHSH and CDR2 LQKENI. As DNA, the CDR3 is TGTGCCAGCTCACTGACAGGGGGCGGGGATCAGCCCCAGCATTTT. Translating it yields CASSLTGGGDQPQHF.

This clone came up once. The V and J genes are TRBV25-1 and TRBJ2-7; D uncertain. Germline-derived CDR1 and CDR2 are MGHDK and SYGVNS. CDR3 size: 11 residues. The V and J ends lost 4 bases and 3 bases respectively, with 4 bases between them. The CDR3 coding sequence is TGTGCCAGCAGTGGGCTCTACGAGCAGTACTTC. Amino acids: CASSGLYEQYF.

This chain connects TRBV5-1 to TRBJ1-1; D is unresolved. The CDR3 has 13 amino acids. Germline V lookup: CDR1 SGHRS, CDR2 YFSETQ. Between the trimmed V and J ends, which lost 4 bases and 1 base, there was a span of 8 bases. Written as DNA, the CDR3 is TGCGCCAGCAGCGCAGTACCGAACACTGAAGCTTTCTTT. This gives the protein CASSAVPNTEAFF.

The CDR3 nucleotides read TGTGCCAGCAGTTTAGAAGGAGGGGAGACCCAGTACTTC. It codes for CASSLEGGETQYF. This chain uses TRBV12-3 or TRBV12-4 with TRBJ2-5; D is possibly TRBD2 (6 bases). This CDR3 contains 13 residues. Trimming shortened V by 1 base and J by 5 bases, and 8 bases separated the two germline ends.

Concerning this clone: Distinct nucleotide sequences in the sample also encode this CDR3. This chain links TRBV19 with TRBJ1-1; D is uncertain. Germline loops: CDR1 LNHDA, CDR2 SQIVND (reference sequence). This CDR3 spans 13 amino acids. V was cut by 3 bases and J by 0 bases, with 5 bases left in between. Written as DNA, the CDR3 is TGTGCCAGTAGTATCTCGGTGAACACTGAAGCTTTCTTT. This codes for CASSISVNTEAFF. The whole variable domain, remainder taken from reference TRBV19 and TRBJ1-1, is DGGITQSPKYLFRKEGQNVTLSCEQNLNHDAMYWYRQDPGQGLRLIYYSQIVNDFQKGDIAEGYSVSREKKESFPLTVTSAQKNPTAFYLCASSISVNTEAFFGQGTRLTVV.

This chain connects TRBV18 to TRBJ2-7, with 8 bases that match TRBD1. There are 13 residues in the CDR3. CDR1 and CDR2 from the germline V gene are KGHSH and LQKENI. Losses at the gene ends were 5 bases for V and 7 bases for J; bases not matched to a gene: 7. The CDR3 DNA reads as TGTGCCAGCTCAGCGGACAGGGTACGGGAGCAGTACTTC. Its translation is CASSADRVREQYF.

The gene calls are TRBV5-6 and TRBJ1-5; 12 bases match TRBD1. Germline assignment: CDR1 SGHDT and CDR2 YYEEEE. The junction had 9 bases not matched to a gene; V was cut back by 4 bases and J by 7 bases. The CDR3 is 16 amino acids. The CDR3 protein is CASSGRDRGRWQPQHF. In DNA form, the CDR3 reads TGTGCCAGCAGCGGCCGGGACAGGGGGCGCTGGCAGCCCCAGCATTTT.

This clone was observed a single time. The chain couples TRBV19 to TRBJ1-1; D is perhaps TRBD1 (5 bases). Germline CDR1 LNHDA, CDR2 SQIVND (reference sequence). V lost 4 bases, J lost 6 bases, and 18 bases lay in between. This CDR3 is 15 amino acids long. In nucleotides, the CDR3 is TGTGCCAGTAGTAATCAACAGGCGGGAGTGGCTGAAGCTTTCTTT. This sequence encodes CASSNQQAGVAEAFF.

This chain uses TRBV6-5 with TRBJ1-4; D possibly corresponds to TRBD1 (5 bases). Trimming stripped 2 bases from V and 10 bases from J, with 17 bases between. There are 15 residues in the CDR3. In germline, CDR1 is MNHEY, CDR2 SVGAGI. The CDR3 nucleotides are TGTGCCAGCAGTTACGGTTTACATGCCCAGGGAAAACTGTTTTTT. Its translation: CASSYGLHAQGKLFF.

CDR3 DNA sequence: TGTGCCAGCTCACTGGACAGGGGGCTCGCTGAGTATCGCACCGGGGAGCTGTTTTTT. Amino acid sequence: CASSLDRGLAEYRTGELFF. The rearrangement uses TRBV18 and TRBJ2-2; TRBD1 aligns across 11 bases. The junction had 14 bases not matched to a gene; V was cut back by 4 bases and J by 4 bases. There are 19 residues in the CDR3. The germline V gene encodes CDR1 KGHSH and CDR2 LQKENI.

This clone was seen a single time. The rearrangement links TRBV9 to TRBJ1-2, with TRBD1 matching 9 bases. Trimming took 4 bases from V and 6 from J; bases not matched to a gene: 4. The CDR3 covers 13 residues. Looked up from germline, CDR1 is SGDLS and CDR2 is YYNGEE. The CDR3 bases are TGTGCCAGCAGCCCTACAGGGGGCGATGGCTACACCTTC. Amino acid sequence: CASSPTGGDGYTF.

The chain couples TRBV5-4 to TRBJ2-3; tentative D call: TRBD2 (5 bases). CDR1 and CDR2 from the germline V gene are SGHNT and YYREEE (reference sequence). The CDR3 totals 15 residues. V lost 0 bases and J lost 7, with 15 bases in between. The CDR3 reads CASSLERGEMNTQYF. CDR3 nucleotide sequence: TGTGCCAGCAGCTTGGAACGGGGTGAAATGAATACGCAGTATTTT. The variable domain in full, completed from reference TRBV5-4 and TRBJ2-3, reads ETGVTQSPTHLIKTRGQQVTLRCSSQSGHNTVSWYQQALGQGPQFIFQYYREEENGRGNFPPRFSGLQFPNYSSELNVNALELDDSALYLCASSLERGEMNTQYFGPGTRLTVL.

The chain has TRBV5-5 and TRBJ1-5; D is undetermined. Trimming cost V 1 base and J 7 bases, with 12 bases left between them. This CDR3 is built from 14 residues. Per the germline V gene, CDR1 is SGHKS and CDR2 is YYEKEE (reference sequence). CDR3 sequence: CASSLTVGGQPQHF. The CDR3 nucleotides read TGTGCCAGCAGCTTGACAGTTGGAGGCCAGCCCCAGCATTTT.

This clone occurred once. For the CDR3, the DNA is TGCGCCAGCGGTGCTGGGGGGTTGGATTCACCCCTCCACTTT. The encoded protein is CASGAGGLDSPLHF. J is TRBJ1-6 and V is TRBV5-1; D may be TRBD1 (5 bases). Per the germline V gene, CDR1 is SGHRS and CDR2 is YFSETQ. The CDR3 sequence is 14 residues long. The V gene lost 7 bases and the J gene lost 8 bases, with 16 bases spanning the gap.

The chain links TRBV12-5 to TRBJ1-1, with a tentative D call TRBD1 (6 bases). V lost 4 bases, J lost 3 bases, and 15 bases lay in between. CDR3 length: 15 amino acids. CDR1 is LGHNT and CDR2 is FRNRAP in the germline V gene. CDR3: CASGSQGPGDTEAFF. The DNA of the CDR3 is TGTGCTAGTGGTTCTCAGGGACCAGGGGACACTGAAGCTTTCTTT.

CDR3 region: CASSTAGDNTGELFF. The CDR3 DNA sequence: TGCGCCAGCAGCACAGCGGGGGACAACACCGGGGAGCTGTTTTTT. The V and J genes are TRBV5-1 and TRBJ2-2; 8 bases are a match to TRBD2. CDR1 is SGHRS, CDR2 YFSETQ, per germline. The CDR3 covers 15 residues. Trimming at V came to 4 bases and at J to 2 bases, leaving 4 bases not matched to a gene.